Following are 3 T cell receptor beta chains from one sample sequenced in a study of shared clonotypes between healthy human individuals. This table comes from immunoSEQ multiplex PCR, and its TCRdb copy is limited to in-frame clones, with some not included. This table has fewer than 2.5 million clones, 80% to 95% appearing once. The sequenced material came from naive CD4+ T cells from PBMCs. The subset: CD45RA+ positively selected. Source of these receptors: a man younger than 35 in good health. Some clones in this sample may be carry-over from other donors' samples.

V usage is TRBV14 and J usage is TRBJ2-1; D perhaps matches TRBD1 (6 bases). The CDR3 loop spans 14 amino acids. CDR1 is SGHDN and CDR2 is FVKESK in the germline V gene. Between the trimmed V and J ends, which lost 3 bases and 3 bases, there was a span of 9 bases. CDR3 DNA sequence: TGTGCCAGCAGCCAGCAGGACAGCTACAATGAGCAGTTCTTC. Protein sequence: CASSQQDSYNEQFF.

In its sample, this clone was seen once. At the DNA level, this CDR3 is encoded by other sequences in the same sample as well. The rearrangement uses TRBV6-5 and TRBJ2-7, with 8 bases that match TRBD2. The CDR3 runs 14 residues. J was trimmed by 0 bases and V by 6 bases; bases with no gene match: 4. The germline V gene encodes CDR1 MNHEY and CDR2 SVGAGI. The CDR3 is CASSPSGSSYEQYF. The CDR3 region has the DNA TGTGCCAGCAGCCCCAGCGGGAGCTCCTACGAGCAGTACTTC.

The chain carries TRBV5-1 and TRBJ2-7; 9 nucleotides match TRBD1. Germline CDR1 and CDR2: SGHRS and YFSETQ. V lost 1 base to trimming and J lost 1 base; unmatched junction nucleotides: 3. The CDR3 totals 15 residues. CDR3 sequence (DNA): TGCGCCAGCAGCTTGTTGGGGACAGGGTCCTACGAGCAGTACTTC. Translation: CASSLLGTGSYEQYF. Full variable domain (rest looked up from reference TRBV5-1 and TRBJ2-7): KAGVTQTPRYLIKTRGQQVTLSCSPISGHRSVSWYQQTPGQGLQFLFEYFSETQRNKGNFPGRFSGRQFSNSRSEMNVSTLELGDSALYLCASSLLGTGSYEQYFGPGTRLTVT.